This TCR beta chain was sequenced in a study of shared clonotypes between healthy human individuals (TCRdb year 2020). Background on the whole study: A few men and a couple of women, aged 18 to 49 years, made up the cohort. To increase sequencing depth and limit assay-specific biases, different laboratories used diverse techniques to prepare libraries and sequence TCR repertoires. Between about 0.9 and 10 billion PBMCs per donor were obtained by leukapheresis. For each donor, three plates each were used for CD4 naive and CD4 memory, two plates were used for CD8 naive, and one plate was used for CD8 memory. Blood TCR repertoires of about 5 healthy adults were deeply sequenced to estimate repertoire size and the extent of clonotype sharing between individuals.

On this clone itself: No antigen is known for it. No base qualities exist here, and no much larger clone lies one base off it.

V is trimmed back by 7 bases and J by 1 base, and the junction contains 3 bases that no gene match accounts for. The CDR3 measures 13 amino acids from cysteine to phenylalanine. Just CDR3 DNA is preserved here, 39 bases in frame from base 1. CDR1 is given as MNHNY and CDR2 as SVGAGI, both from the germline V gene (reference sequence). Using the deep immunoSEQ assay, TCR CDR3 regions were amplified from genomic DNA by multiplex PCR. Extracted genomic DNA from each cell subset was distributed evenly across all wells of several immunoSEQ 96-well plates, and each plate was treated as a replicate. For sorted subsets, each replicate PCR was loaded with 200 to 250 ng genomic DNA, equivalent to 30,000 or so T cell genomes. The purified libraries were quantified using a Qubit 3.0 fluorometer, sized with a Bioanalyzer 2100, and then quantified again using the KAPA Library Quantification kit. Every immunoSEQ 96-well plate was sequenced on a separate single-read 150-cycle Illumina NextSeq 550 flow cell. As for the original processing: Because the immunoSEQ output included only junctional sequences and no quality scores, the filtering could not be the same as the filtering used for full-length reads. To assign V/J genes and CDR3, sequences were annotated against IMGT germline references using PyIR, a Python wrapper for IgBLAST v1.9. Any read was removed if the V/J assignment was weak (E-value above 1e-6), the CDR3 was missing, or the read contained stop codons, out-of-frame junctions, or ambiguous translated residues. V3J clonotypes were defined as sequences sharing the same inferred V gene, J gene, and CDR3 amino acid sequence. Percentage overlap between repertoires was computed as shared unique clonotypes divided by the size of the smaller repertoire. Repertoire richness was assessed with RTK rarefaction, the Chao1 estimator, and Recon v2.1 estimates of unobserved clonotypes. Generation probabilities were computed with OLGA for all TCRbeta clonotypes obtained by the gDNA method from several donors. What TCRdb holds here is the immuneACCESS table cut down to in-frame rearrangements. Part of the clones is not present; checked against another copy, under half of the missing clones reflect an unresolved V gene, and the others are unexplained. For V, J and clone size, that table is used; D and trimming come from the DNA. Here the sample has some 660,000 clones; roughly 73% occur a single time. The ten largest clonotypes hold around 2% of the sample.

The donors were healthy, HIV-negative adults with no recently reported acute infections or vaccinations. All donors were Caucasian adults living in Nashville, Tennessee, USA. Magnetic negative selection was used to enrich CD4+ T cells, after which naive cells were positively selected on CD45RA and the negative fraction became the memory subset. Blood was collected by leukapheresis, and PBMCs were isolated by Ficoll-Histopaque density gradient centrifugation and then cryopreserved in liquid nitrogen vapor phase. Analytical flow cytometry was used to check the purity and quantity of each magnetically sorted T cell population. From each sorted fraction, genomic DNA was isolated and quantified by UV absorbance on a Nanodrop 2000c. General study outcomes and caveats: Naive subsets generally had larger estimated clonotype richness than memory subsets did. Even with the large sequencing depth, rarefaction of the sorted-subset datasets indicated that sequencing was incomplete. Sampling was restricted to blood, and TCR repertoires in tissue are likely to differ from TCR repertoires in blood. Because the study included a small number of donors, the genetic and exposure-history diversity represented was limited. When several donors were compared, the shared fraction of clonotypes was 5% to 6.5% for naive CD4, 3.5% for naive CD8, roughly 2.3% for memory CD4, and 0.3% to 0.5% for memory CD8. Based on pairwise subsampling, the degree of clonotype sharing among donors was expected to be affected by sequencing depth. Clonotypes shared by all four sorted-subset donors showed higher generation probabilities than non-shared clonotypes.

Here the chain combines TRBV6-6 and TRBJ1-2; 7 junctional bases match TRBD1. The specimen was memory CD4+ T cells sorted from blood. What this sample's cell subset or site label stands for: CD45RA-negative fraction. The sequence was obtained from a woman under 40 in good health. The DNA sequence is given as TGTGCCAGCACCGCAGGGGGTAACTATGGCTACACCTTC. It codes for CASTAGGNYGYTF.